A selection of T cell receptor beta chains follows, all from one sample in a study of blood T cell repertoires in COVID-19. Assay used: immunoSEQ multiplex PCR; TCRdb lists only in-frame clones, some missing. The sample has approximately 130,000 clones; 65% to 90% are singletons. Sequenced material: peripheral blood. These TCRs come from a woman aged 60-70 years with active or convalescent COVID-19. CDR3s include the opening cysteine and the closing phenylalanine or tryptophan. Fields, in order: D gene, clone size, J gene, V gene, CDR3 DNA, CDR3 protein. A D gene is named only where the DNA matches it firmly. Where a row states a size, it is once, few, many or the class of an expanded clone; other rows omit it.

D: -
size: -
J: TRBJ1-6
V: TRBV7-8
DNA: TGTGCCAGCAGCTTACGGCGGGCCCCAAATAATTCACCCCTCCACTTT
CDR3: CASSLRRAPNNSPLHF

D: TRBD1
size: once
J: TRBJ2-7
V: TRBV30
DNA: TGTGCCTGGACCCAGGGGGCGGCTCGCAACGAGCAGTACTTC
CDR3: CAWTQGAARNEQYF

D: TRBD1
size: -
J: TRBJ1-5
V: TRBV10-2
DNA: TGCGCCAGCAGGCCGACAGGGGGAGGCAATCAGCCCCAGCATTTT
CDR3: CASRPTGGGNQPQHF

D: -
size: -
J: TRBJ1-3
V: TRBV19
DNA: TGTGCCAGTACGCAGGCTGGAAACACCATATATTTT
CDR3: CASTQAGNTIYF

D: TRBD1
size: once
J: TRBJ1-1
V: TRBV28
DNA: TGTGCCAGCAGCAAGAGGGGGCTGAACACTGAAGCTTTCTTT
CDR3: CASSKRGLNTEAFF

D: -
size: -
J: TRBJ1-1
V: TRBV7-6
DNA: TGTGCCAGCAGCTCCGAGGGGGGGGCAAACACTGAAGCTTTCTTT
CDR3: CASSSEGGANTEAFF

D: -
size: -
J: TRBJ2-1
V: TRBV18
DNA: TGTGCCAGCTCACCACCAAGTGACAGCCCCATCGCCTACAATGAGCAGTTCTTC
CDR3: CASSPPSDSPIAYNEQFF

D: -
size: -
J: TRBJ2-4
V: TRBV29-1
DNA: TGCAGCGTTGAAGGGGGGCTTGACATTCAGTACTTC
CDR3: CSVEGGLDIQYF

D: -
size: -
J: TRBJ2-7
V: TRBV5-4
DNA: TGTGCCAGCAGCTTTGACTCGGCTTACGAGCAGTACTTC
CDR3: CASSFDSAYEQYF

D: -
size: -
J: TRBJ2-2
V: TRBV5-1
DNA: TGCGCCAGCAGCCCCAACACTGGAGGGAGCACCGGGGAGCTGTTTTTT
CDR3: CASSPNTGGSTGELFF

D: TRBD1
size: -
J: TRBJ1-1
V: TRBV7-3
DNA: TGTGCCAGCAGCCAGGGGGGCTACGGTGGCACTGAAGCTTTCTTT
CDR3: CASSQGGYGGTEAFF

D: TRBD2
size: -
J: TRBJ2-1
V: TRBV6-6
DNA: TGTGCCAGCAGTTACTCGAATAGCGGGGCGTACAATGAGCAGTTCTTC
CDR3: CASSYSNSGAYNEQFF

D: -
size: -
J: TRBJ1-5
V: TRBV3-1/TRBV3-2
DNA: TGTGCCAGCAGCCTGACAGATAGCAATCAGCCCCAGCATTTT
CDR3: CASSLTDSNQPQHF

D: TRBD1
size: -
J: TRBJ2-1
V: TRBV19
DNA: TGTGCCAGTAGTCCCTATTCACCATCAGGGGGCAGTGAGCAGTTCTTC
CDR3: CASSPYSPSGGSEQFF

D: -
size: -
J: TRBJ2-3
V: TRBV28
DNA: TGTGCCAGCAGTTTCAGGGGTAGAACAGATACGCAGTATTTT
CDR3: CASSFRGRTDTQYF

D: TRBD1
size: -
J: TRBJ1-1
V: TRBV28
DNA: TGTGCCAGCAGTTTATTAACAGGGGGCGAGGGGGCAGCTTTCTTT
CDR3: CASSLLTGGEGAAFF

D: TRBD1
size: few
J: TRBJ1-1
V: TRBV5-1
DNA: TGCGCCAGCAGCTCGGGGACAGATATGAACACTGAAGCTTTCTTT
CDR3: CASSSGTDMNTEAFF

D: TRBD2
size: -
J: TRBJ2-1
V: TRBV7-3
DNA: TGTGCCAGCAGCCCAATTGGGACTAGCGGGAGGGGTAACAATGAGCAGTTCTTC
CDR3: CASSPIGTSGRGNNEQFF

D: -
size: -
J: TRBJ2-7
V: TRBV23-1
DNA: TGCGCCAGCAGTCGCCAGACTTCTACCAGCTCCTACGAGCAGTACTTC
CDR3: CASSRQTSTSSYEQYF

D: -
size: -
J: TRBJ1-2
V: TRBV6-1
DNA: TGTGCCAGCAGTGAAGCGTCGGGAGTCGGTGGCTACACCTTC
CDR3: CASSEASGVGGYTF

D: -
size: few
J: TRBJ1-2
V: TRBV7-2
DNA: TGTGCCAGCAGCTACCGGGGTGACCTTATTTTTAACTATGGCTACACCTTC
CDR3: CASSYRGDLIFNYGYTF

D: -
size: -
J: TRBJ1-2
V: TRBV7-2
DNA: TGTGCCAGCAGCTCACAGGGCCCATATGGCTACACCTTC
CDR3: CASSSQGPYGYTF

D: -
size: -
J: TRBJ2-3
V: TRBV29-1
DNA: TGCAGCGCCTCCCGCACAGATACGCAGTATTTT
CDR3: CSASRTDTQYF

D: -
size: few
J: TRBJ1-5
V: TRBV28
DNA: TGTGCCAGCAGTCAGGGGTATCAGCCCCAGCATTTT
CDR3: CASSQGYQPQHF

D: TRBD1
size: -
J: TRBJ1-2
V: TRBV30
DNA: TGTGCCTGGAGTGGCGCGACAGGGCCTGGGGCTGTACGCTACACCTTC
CDR3: CAWSGATGPGAVRYTF

D: TRBD1
size: -
J: TRBJ1-1
V: TRBV19
DNA: TGTGCCAGTATCATAGGACAGGCACGGATGGCGAACACTGAAGCTTTCTTT
CDR3: CASIIGQARMANTEAFF

D: -
size: -
J: TRBJ2-1
V: TRBV7-2
DNA: TGTGCCAGCAGCGGGATCGGGACATCTCCGGGTGAGCAGTTCTTC
CDR3: CASSGIGTSPGEQFF

D: TRBD2
size: once
J: TRBJ2-3
V: TRBV4-2
DNA: TGTGCCAGCAGCCTGGGACTAGCGGGGGCCCTAAGAGATACGCAGTATTTT
CDR3: CASSLGLAGALRDTQYF

D: TRBD1
size: -
J: TRBJ1-1
V: TRBV11-2
DNA: TGTGCCAGCAGCTCCTTCCCCAGGGGGCCCACTGAAGCTTTCTTT
CDR3: CASSSFPRGPTEAFF

D: -
size: -
J: TRBJ2-7
V: TRBV28
DNA: TGTGCCAGCAAACGACCGGGATGGTACGAGCAGTACTTC
CDR3: CASKRPGWYEQYF

D: TRBD1
size: -
J: TRBJ2-5
V: TRBV18
DNA: TGTGCCAGCTCACTCCGGGACAGTCAAGAGACCCAGTACTTC
CDR3: CASSLRDSQETQYF

D: TRBD1
size: -
J: TRBJ1-4
V: TRBV2
DNA: TGTGCCAGCAGTAGGGGGCTAGTAGAAAAACTGTTTTTT
CDR3: CASSRGLVEKLFF

D: -
size: -
J: TRBJ2-3
V: TRBV4-3
DNA: TGCGCCAGCAGCCAAGGATTGCCGGGAACTAGCACAGATACGCAGTATTTT
CDR3: CASSQGLPGTSTDTQYF

D: TRBD2
size: -
J: TRBJ2-3
V: TRBV5-1
DNA: TGCGCCAGCAGCTTTAGCGGGAGCACAGATACGCAGTATTTT
CDR3: CASSFSGSTDTQYF

D: TRBD1
size: -
J: TRBJ1-4
V: TRBV4-1
DNA: TGCGCCAGCAGCCTGAGGGACAGGGCGGATGAAAAACTGTTTTTT
CDR3: CASSLRDRADEKLFF

D: -
size: few
J: TRBJ1-5
V: TRBV28
DNA: TGTGCCACCCGGGGAGGGGGAAATAGCAATCAGCCCCAGCATTTT
CDR3: CATRGGGNSNQPQHF

D: -
size: -
J: TRBJ2-7
V: TRBV20-1
DNA: TGCAGTGCTAGTGTCGGGGGAGAAGTCTACGAGCAGTACTTC
CDR3: CSASVGGEVYEQYF

D: -
size: -
J: TRBJ2-7
V: TRBV27
DNA: TGTGCCAGCAGTATAGATATGGGGGCAAAGCAGTACTTC
CDR3: CASSIDMGAKQYF

D: -
size: -
J: TRBJ2-5
V: TRBV29-1
DNA: TGCAGCGTTTCACAGGCGCAAGAGACCCAGTACTTC
CDR3: CSVSQAQETQYF

D: TRBD1
size: -
J: TRBJ2-1
V: TRBV24-1
DNA: TGTGCCACCTCGGACAGGGCCTCCTACAATGAGCAGTTCTTC
CDR3: CATSDRASYNEQFF

D: -
size: -
J: TRBJ1-1
V: TRBV30
DNA: TGTGCCTGGACCGTGGGGGGGGTTGGCACTGAAGCTTTCTTT
CDR3: CAWTVGGVGTEAFF

D: -
size: -
J: TRBJ2-1
V: TRBV18
DNA: TGTGCCAGCTCACCACCGGGGGGAAGGGAACAATTGTCCTACAATGAGCAGTTCTTC
CDR3: CASSPPGGREQLSYNEQFF

D: -
size: -
J: TRBJ1-5
V: TRBV19
DNA: TGTGCCAGTAGTCAAACCGGGGGTTCGGGACAGCCCCAGCATTTT
CDR3: CASSQTGGSGQPQHF

D: -
size: -
J: TRBJ2-3
V: TRBV5-1
DNA: TGCGCCAGCAGCTTGGGGGGCACTAGCACAGATACGCAGTATTTT
CDR3: CASSLGGTSTDTQYF

D: TRBD1
size: -
J: TRBJ1-4
V: TRBV24-1
DNA: TGTGCCACCAGTGATCCCCGGACAGGGGATTCTAATGAAAAACTGTTTTTT
CDR3: CATSDPRTGDSNEKLFF

D: TRBD1
size: -
J: TRBJ1-4
V: TRBV6-6
DNA: TGTGCCAGCACGGGGGACAGGCCAACTAATGAAAAACTGTTTTTT
CDR3: CASTGDRPTNEKLFF

D: -
size: few
J: TRBJ2-2
V: TRBV28
DNA: TGTGCCAGCAGCCCCAAGACGGGGAGGTCGAACACCGGGGAGCTGTTTTTT
CDR3: CASSPKTGRSNTGELFF